This paragraph covers one TCR beta chain sequence. Its antigen is currently unknown. This entry is derived from a study of T cells after yellow fever vaccination. The authors made TCR cDNA by 5'RACE template switching, adding a universal primer site and UMIs. TCRdb processed the 5' RACE reads anew with MiXCR; each CDR3 protein has one entry. This table has some 560,000 distinct CDR3 sequences, about 17% appearing once. The study's findings and limits: Weaker, the secondary response peaked sooner, at day 5 versus 15.

Germline values: CDR1 DFQATT, CDR2 SNEGSKA (reference sequence). This CDR3 has 16 residues. V was trimmed by 3 bases and J by 0 bases, leaving 15 bases between them. This TCR derives from a man between 18 and 35 years old who received the YFV17D yellow fever vaccine. This rearrangement joins TRBV20-1 to TRBJ2-1, with D perhaps matching TRBD2 (6 bases). The source was PBMCs, collected less than 6 days after the first yellow fever vaccination. CDR3 sequence (DNA): TGCAGTGCTAGGGCGGCGGGCGGGGACTCCTACAATGAGCAGTTCTTC. Translation gives CSARAAGGDSYNEQFF.